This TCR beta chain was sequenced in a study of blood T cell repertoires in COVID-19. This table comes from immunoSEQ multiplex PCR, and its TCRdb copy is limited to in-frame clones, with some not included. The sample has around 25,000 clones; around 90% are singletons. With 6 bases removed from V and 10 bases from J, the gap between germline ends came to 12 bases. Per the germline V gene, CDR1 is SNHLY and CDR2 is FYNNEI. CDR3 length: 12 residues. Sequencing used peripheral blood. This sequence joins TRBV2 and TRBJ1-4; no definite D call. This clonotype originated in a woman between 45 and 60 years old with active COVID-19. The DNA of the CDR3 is TGTGCCAGCAGCGGCGGTTTAGGAAAACTGTTTTTT. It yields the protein CASSGGLGKLFF. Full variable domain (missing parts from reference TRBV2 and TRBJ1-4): EPEVTQTPSHQVTQMGQEVILRCVPISNHLYFYWYRQILGQKVEFLVSFYNNEISEKSEIFDDQFSVERPDGSNFTLKIRSTKLEDSAMYFCASSGGLGKLFFGSGTQLSVL.